These 24 T cell receptor beta chains were all obtained from the same sample, sequenced in a study of a mutant IDH1 vaccine in newly diagnosed glioma. Indicated time point: week 11, during vaccination. Every vaccination contained 300 ug of the mutant IDH1 20-mer peptide and was paired with topical imiquimod. Assay: immunoSEQ multiplex PCR; the TCRdb copy retains only in-frame clones and omits some. This table has 110,000 or so clones, approximately 87% appearing once. No cognate antigen is known for these TCRs. Sample: PBMCs, taken from a glioma patient whose treatment included an IDH1 peptide vaccine. The receptors shown here come from a woman aged 50 to 60 with glioma.

This sequence joins TRBV28 and TRBJ2-2, with TRBD2 matching over 7 bases. The V gene end was trimmed by 6 bases and the J gene end by 2 bases; junction bases not matched to a gene: 3. The CDR3 covers 14 residues. Per germline, CDR1 MDHEN and CDR2 SYDVKM. As DNA, the CDR3 is TGTGCCAGCAGCGGAGCGGGAAACACCGGGGAGCTGTTTTTT. Protein sequence: CASSGAGNTGELFF.

The CDR3 loop is CASSREAGVEKLFF. The DNA for the CDR3 is TGTGCCAGCAGCAGGGAGGCAGGGGTTGAAAAACTGTTTTTT. The rearrangement joins TRBV9 to TRBJ1-4, with D perhaps TRBD1 (6 bases). The V and J ends lost 4 bases and 7 bases respectively, with 14 bases between them. Germline CDR1 is SGDLS and CDR2 is YYNGEE. The CDR3 runs 14 residues.

This clone was seen once. The V and J genes are TRBV2 and TRBJ2-7, with 9 bases lining up with TRBD1. Germline trimming cut 7 bases from V and 1 base from J; bases unmatched to any gene: 5. The CDR3 covers 14 residues. Germline V gene sequence: CDR1 SNHLY, CDR2 FYNNEI. The CDR3 DNA is TGTGCCAGCACCCCCGGACAGGGGTCCTACGAGCAGTACTTC. It encodes CASTPGQGSYEQYF.

The chain links TRBV13 to TRBJ2-4; D remains ambiguous. The CDR3 spans 13 residues. Trimming took off 5 bases at V and 2 bases at J, with 7 bases between the two ends. CDR1 is PRHDT, CDR2 FYEKMQ, per germline (reference sequence). The CDR3 here is CASSPDPKNIQYF. Here the CDR3 DNA reads TGTGCCAGCAGCCCCGACCCCAAAAACATTCAGTACTTC. Full variable domain (remainder filled in from reference TRBV13 and TRBJ2-4): AAGVIQSPRHLIKEKRETATLKCYPIPRHDTVYWYQQGPGQDPQFLISFYEKMQSDKGSIPDRFSAQQFSDYHSELNMSSLELGDSALYFCASSPDPKNIQYFGAGTRLSVL.

This clone has only one observation. This chain connects TRBV18 to TRBJ2-2, with D possibly being TRBD2 (6 bases). CDR1 and CDR2 from the germline V gene are KGHSH and LQKENI. V lost 2 bases, J lost 5 bases, and 18 bases lay in between. CDR3 size: 17 residues. CDR3 protein: CASSPREAGERTGELFF. In nucleotides, the CDR3 is TGTGCCAGCTCACCAAGGGAGGCTGGTGAGAGGACCGGGGAGCTGTTTTTT.

V is TRBV28 and J is TRBJ2-4; no firm D call. The CDR3 contains 14 residues. The V gene lost 3 bases and the J gene lost 0 bases, with 6 bases spanning the gap. The germline V gene encodes CDR1 MDHEN and CDR2 SYDVKM. The CDR3 region has the DNA TGTGCCAGCAGTTTTCGGATAGCCAAAAACATTCAGTACTTC. Protein product: CASSFRIAKNIQYF.

The genes are TRBV7-3 and TRBJ2-2; D ambiguous. Germline V gives CDR1 SGHTA, CDR2 FQGTGA. This CDR3 contains 15 residues. Trimming shortened V by 5 bases and J by 1 base, and 11 bases separated the two germline ends. CDR3 in amino acids: CASSPHGGNTGELFF. CDR3 sequence (DNA): TGTGCCAGCAGCCCACATGGCGGGAACACCGGGGAGCTGTTTTTT.

The J gene is TRBJ2-3, the V gene TRBV9; D is possibly TRBD1 or TRBD2 (7 bases each). V lost 4 bases and J 3 bases, leaving 18 bases between the germline ends. This CDR3 contains 16 residues. Germline loops: CDR1 SGDLS, CDR2 YYNGEE. The CDR3 spells CASSPWGTAGTDTQYF. The CDR3, as DNA: TGTGCCAGCAGCCCGTGGGGGACAGCGGGGACAGATACGCAGTATTTT.

The chain uses TRBV2 and TRBJ2-7; 7 nucleotides align to TRBD2. V lost 6 bases to trimming and J lost 2 bases; unmatched junction nucleotides: 7. CDR1 is SNHLY, CDR2 FYNNEI, per germline. This CDR3 region has 14 residues. CDR3 bases: TGTGCCAGCAGCCCCCGCGCGGGAGCCTACGAGCAGTACTTC. Protein: CASSPRAGAYEQYF.

The chain couples TRBV6-1 to TRBJ2-2, with 7 bases fitting TRBD2. The CDR3 has 15 residues. With V trimmed by 2 bases and J by 6 bases, 6 bases remained unmatched. Looked up from germline, CDR1 is MNHNS and CDR2 is SASEGT. The CDR3 DNA is TGTGCCAGCAGTGAAACTAGCGTGCGTTCCGGGGAGCTGTTTTTT. Amino acid sequence: CASSETSVRSGELFF.

The genes are TRBV7-6 and TRBJ2-5, with 7 bases that match TRBD1. CDR1 and CDR2 (germline): SGHVS, FNYEAQ. The CDR3 extends over 13 amino acids. Unmatched junction bases numbered 1, after V lost 4 bases and J lost 2 bases. CDR3 sequence reads: CASSSGQQETQYF. CDR3 in DNA: TGTGCCAGCAGCTCGGGACAGCAAGAGACCCAGTACTTC. Full variable domain (outside the CDR3, taken from reference TRBV7-6 and TRBJ2-5): GAGVSQSPRYKVTKRGQDVALRCDPISGHVSLYWYRQALGQGPEFLTYFNYEAQQDKSGLPNDRFSAERPEGSISTLTIQRTEQRDSAMYRCASSSGQQETQYFGPGTRLLVL.

This clone was seen a few times. V gene TRBV7-8 combines with J gene TRBJ2-2, with unresolved D. CDR1 SGHVS and CDR2 FQNEAQ come from the germline V gene. V lost 1 base to trimming and J lost 0 bases, with 3 bases between them. This CDR3 is built from 14 residues. CDR3: CASSLGANTGELFF. The CDR3 nucleotides read TGTGCCAGCAGCTTAGGCGCGAACACCGGGGAGCTGTTTTTT.

The CDR3 loop is CASRFVGGSEAFF. The CDR3, as DNA: TGTGCCAGCAGGTTTGTGGGGGGCTCTGAAGCTTTCTTT. This chain uses TRBV5-4 with TRBJ1-1; D is possibly TRBD1 (6 bases). CDR3 length equals 13 residues. Germline V gene sequence: CDR1 SGHNT, CDR2 YYREEE (reference sequence). V was trimmed by 5 bases and J by 6 bases, leaving 14 bases between them.

The chain combines TRBV28 with TRBJ2-4, with D possibly matching TRBD2 (7 bases). Germline V gives CDR1 MDHEN, CDR2 SYDVKM. The germline V and J ends were trimmed by 6 bases and 0 bases, with 21 bases remaining between them. The CDR3 has 18 amino acids. The CDR3 sequence is CASRPTRGGTLAKNIQYF. Written as DNA, the CDR3 is TGTGCCAGCAGGCCTACTAGGGGGGGGACTCTAGCCAAAAACATTCAGTACTTC.

This rearrangement joins TRBV9 to TRBJ2-3; no definite D call. CDR3 length equals 15 residues. The germline gives CDR1 SGDLS, CDR2 YYNGEE. V dropped 0 bases and J dropped 0 bases, with 8 bases sitting between them. The DNA for the CDR3 is TGTGCCAGCAGCGTAGGCCTCACTAGCACAGATACGCAGTATTTT. Residues: CASSVGLTSTDTQYF.

The J gene is TRBJ2-1, the V gene TRBV7-9; a possible D gene is TRBD1 (8 bases). Trimming pared 5 bases from V and 2 bases from J, leaving 13 bases between. The germline V gene encodes CDR1 SEHNR and CDR2 FQNEAQ (reference sequence). CDR3 length equals 15 residues. The CDR3, as DNA: TGTGCCAGCAGCGGAACAGGGGGGGCCTACAATGAGCAGTTCTTC. Encoded protein: CASSGTGGAYNEQFF.

The sample holds a few counts of this clone. The genes are TRBV19 and TRBJ2-2, with TRBD1 matching over 9 bases. The J segment lost 4 bases and the V segment lost 5 bases, leaving 5 bases of the junction unmatched. The CDR3 runs to 15 residues. Germline CDR1 is LNHDA and CDR2 is SQIVND (reference sequence). The chain's CDR3 is CASSVTGGRTGELFF. The CDR3 DNA is TGTGCCAGTAGTGTAACAGGGGGCCGCACCGGGGAGCTGTTTTTT.

This sequence joins TRBV25-1 and TRBJ2-7; D may be TRBD2 (5 bases). The CDR3 extends over 12 amino acids. V lost 8 bases to trimming and J lost 7 bases, with 15 bases between them. CDR1 is MGHDK, CDR2 SYGVNS, per germline. The CDR3 coding sequence is TGTGCCAGCGGACCACGGTCGGGGGAGCAGTACTTC. Protein: CASGPRSGEQYF.

The chain combines TRBV9 with TRBJ2-3; 8 bases are a match to TRBD2. The V gene's germline CDR1 is SGDLS and CDR2 YYNGEE. The J segment lost 2 bases and the V segment lost 3 bases, leaving 8 bases of the junction unmatched. The length of the CDR3 is 16 residues. This CDR3 is CASSGGTSGLTDTQYF. In nucleotides, the CDR3 is TGTGCCAGCAGCGGTGGAACTAGCGGCCTCACAGATACGCAGTATTTT.

The chain is built from TRBV9 and TRBJ2-3; D call uncertain. The CDR3 spans 12 residues. Germline CDR1 SGDLS, CDR2 YYNGEE. V was shortened by 4 bases and J by 6 bases, with 9 bases between the two germline ends. The CDR3, as DNA: TGTGCCAGCAGCAAGAGTTCCGATACGCAGTATTTT. It yields the protein CASSKSSDTQYF.

V gene TRBV7-6 combines with J gene TRBJ1-1; a possible D gene is TRBD1 (5 bases). V lost 1 base to trimming and J lost 1 base, with 13 bases between them. This CDR3 region has 16 residues. CDR1 and CDR2 (germline): SGHVS, FNYEAQ. The CDR3 sequence is CASSLDSIGANTEAFF. CDR3 bases: TGTGCCAGCAGCTTAGACTCCATCGGGGCGAACACTGAAGCTTTCTTT.

This clone has only a few counts. The chain links TRBV2 to TRBJ1-2; D gene ambiguous. There are 11 residues in the CDR3. From germline, CDR1 is SNHLY and CDR2 FYNNEI. The V end was cut by 6 bases, the J end by 1 base, with 3 bases between. The CDR3 protein is CASRNNYGYTF. CDR3 nucleotide sequence: TGTGCCAGCAGGAATAACTATGGCTACACCTTC.

This clone was detected ten times or more. The chain uses TRBV30 and TRBJ1-2; unclear D gene. V was shortened by 4 bases and J by 6 bases, with 12 bases between the two germline ends. This CDR3 has 12 residues. CDR1 GTSNPN and CDR2 SVGIG come from the germline V gene (reference sequence). CDR3: CAWTLLDHGYTF. Here the CDR3 DNA reads TGTGCCTGGACATTACTTGACCATGGCTACACCTTC.

This chain uses TRBV27 with TRBJ2-6; D remains unclear. Germline V gene lookup returns CDR1 MNHEY and CDR2 SMNVEV (reference sequence). The CDR3 totals 14 residues. The ends were cut back, 6 bases at V and 4 bases at J, with 10 bases in the middle. CDR3 region: CASSLVAGANVLTF. The CDR3 DNA follows: TGTGCCAGCAGCCTTGTTGCGGGGGCCAACGTCCTGACTTTC.